Below are 13 T cell receptor beta chains sequenced from a single sample in a study of T-cell reconstitution after alpha-beta-depleted transplantation in children. Using unique molecular identifiers, the investigators prepared the TCRbeta library. TCRdb called the PCR reads again in MiXCR, with one record for every CDR3 protein. Of around 370,000 distinct CDR3 sequences in the sample, 15% to 20% were seen once. Sample: PBMCs, mostly from graft donor cells, taken 360 days after TCRalphabeta/CD19-depleted stem cell transplant. These receptors all stem from a male patient between 2 and 10 years old who had a stem cell transplant for acute lymphoblastic leukemia, so the T cells may come from the graft donor.

This chain links TRBV15 with TRBJ2-7, with 10 bases fitting TRBD2. Germline lookup yields CDR1 LNHNV and CDR2 YYDKDF (reference sequence). J lost 2 bases, V lost 0 bases, and 13 bases had no gene match. This CDR3 spans 19 amino acids. The CDR3 nucleotides read TGTGCCACCAGCAGAGACCTAGCGGGAGCCCGTTCGAGAGCCTACGAGCAGTACTTC. This translates into CATSRDLAGARSRAYEQYF.

The V and J genes are TRBV10-3 and TRBJ2-7, with D possibly matching TRBD2 (5 bases). V was clipped by 7 bases and J by 2 bases, with 12 bases between them. The CDR3 loop spans 13 amino acids. CDR1 ENHRY and CDR2 SYGVKD come from the germline V gene. The CDR3 DNA reads TGTGCCATCAAGGACTCACGAACCTACGAGCAGTACTTC. Translated, it gives CAIKDSRTYEQYF.

At least ten counts were recorded for this clonotype. The chain is built from TRBV28 and TRBJ2-1; 10 positions agree with TRBD2. The V segment lost 5 bases and the J segment 8 bases; nucleotides outside the gene matches: 9. The CDR3 spans 15 residues. Per germline, CDR1 MDHEN and CDR2 SYDVKM. DNA for the CDR3: TGTGCCAGCAGTCCGGGACTAGCGTTTTCCGATGAGCAGTTCTTC. It codes for CASSPGLAFSDEQFF.

The sample holds many counts of this clonotype. The J gene is TRBJ2-1, the V gene TRBV25-1; 9 positions match TRBD2. Germline CDR1 is MGHDK and CDR2 is SYGVNS. With 4 bases clipped from V and 5 bases from J, the junction kept 3 bases outside the gene matches. The CDR3 extends over 14 amino acids. CDR3 DNA sequence: TGTGCCAGCAGTGCACTAGCGGGTGACAATGAGCAGTTCTTC. Protein: CASSALAGDNEQFF.

This clonotype has more than one count but fewer than ten. The chain is built from TRBV12-3 or TRBV12-4 and TRBJ2-1; 7 positions match TRBD2. CDR3 length: 15 residues. V shed 6 bases and J 8 bases; nucleotides not matched to a gene: 13. The CDR3 protein is CASSRTRAGLDEQFF. In nucleotides, the CDR3 is TGTGCCAGCAGCAGGACTAGGGCGGGCCTAGATGAGCAGTTCTTC.

In its sample, this clonotype was seen a few times. The CDR3 protein is CASSAPGGSINEQYF. For the CDR3, the DNA is TGTGCCAGCAGCGCCCCGGGGGGCTCAATAAACGAGCAGTACTTC. V and J are TRBV28 and TRBJ2-7; tentatively, D is TRBD2 (7 bases). The CDR3 is 15 residues long. The ends were cut back, 6 bases at V and 5 bases at J, with 20 bases in the middle. CDR1 and CDR2 from the germline V gene are MDHEN and SYDVKM.

This clonotype was counted between two and nine times. The genes are TRBV20-1 and TRBJ2-1; perhaps TRBD2 as D (6 bases). From germline, CDR1 is DFQATT and CDR2 SNEGSKA (reference sequence). The CDR3 is 15 residues long. V lost 3 bases, J lost 3 bases, and 15 bases lay in between. In DNA form, the CDR3 reads TGCAGTGCTAGTTTAGAGGCGGGGCACTACAATGAGCAGTTCTTC. It encodes CSASLEAGHYNEQFF.

V and J are TRBV7-8 and TRBJ2-3; TRBD2 matches 7 bases. After removal of 0 bases from V and 1 base from J, the junction contained 4 bases not matched to a gene. CDR1 and CDR2 (germline): SGHVS, FQNEAQ. This CDR3 has 16 amino acids. The CDR3 here is CASSLARLARTDTQYF. The CDR3 nucleotides are TGTGCCAGCAGCTTAGCGCGACTAGCCCGCACAGATACGCAGTATTTT.

This clonotype was detected a few times. This rearrangement joins TRBV10-3 to TRBJ1-2, with D unclear. Germline V gene data show CDR1 as ENHRY and CDR2 as SYGVKD. This CDR3 contains 14 residues. Trimming cost V 1 base and J 0 bases, with 6 bases left between them. The CDR3 loop is CAISEWGTNYGYTF. The CDR3 nucleotides read TGTGCCATCAGTGAGTGGGGTACTAACTATGGCTACACCTTC.

The chain couples TRBV4-1 to TRBJ1-4, with D perhaps matching TRBD1 (5 bases). Trimming removed 4 bases at V and 3 bases at J, with 12 bases between. Per germline, CDR1 MGHRA and CDR2 YSYEKL. The CDR3 sequence is 15 residues long. The CDR3 nucleotides read TGCGCCAGCAGCCTGATCCCGGGGCCTAATGAAAAACTGTTTTTT. Its protein is CASSLIPGPNEKLFF.

The rearrangement joins TRBV6-1 to TRBJ2-5; possible D gene TRBD2, 6 bases. Deletions cut 6 bases from V and 5 bases from J, with 16 bases between. Germline CDR1 and CDR2: MNHNS and SASEGT. The CDR3 length is 14 residues. CDR3: CASRSRREPETQYF. For the CDR3, the DNA is TGTGCCAGCAGGTCGCGGAGGGAGCCTGAGACCCAGTACTTC.

This chain uses TRBV6-2 or TRBV6-3 with TRBJ2-2; D not resolved. Germline CDR1 reads MNHEY; CDR2 reads SVGEGT. With 7 bases removed from V and 4 bases from J, the gap between germline ends came to 10 bases. The CDR3 length is 13 residues. The CDR3 loop is CASKLWGTGELFF. CDR3 in DNA: TGTGCCAGCAAACTATGGGGCACCGGGGAGCTGTTTTTT.

This clonotype was detected a few times. This sequence joins TRBV5-5 and TRBJ2-7, with D maybe TRBD2 (5 bases). V was clipped by 5 bases and J by 5 bases, with 20 bases between them. The CDR3 is 15 amino acids. Germline V gives CDR1 SGHKS, CDR2 YYEKEE (reference sequence). In DNA, the CDR3 is TGTGCCAGCAGTCTCTCACCCGGGATAAACAACGAGCAGTACTTC. Its translation is CASSLSPGINNEQYF.